A single sample is the source of the 5 T cell receptor beta chains below, sequenced in a study of T cell responses to AZD1222 COVID-19 vaccine. The table came from immunoSEQ multiplex PCR; TCRdb's copy has only in-frame clones and leaves some out. Found here are about 130,000 clones, roughly nine tenths of them singletons; the top ten hold 5% to 7.5%. Sequencing used peripheral blood, obtained on day 0 of AZD1222 vaccination. The receptors here all came from an adult in good health.

The rearrangement joins TRBV5-1 to TRBJ2-1, with 8 positions matching TRBD2. V was clipped by 4 bases and J by 5 bases; unmatched bases: 8. CDR1 and CDR2 from the germline V gene are SGHRS and YFSETQ. This CDR3 spans 15 amino acids. The CDR3 nucleotides are TGCGCCAGCAGCCCCGCGGGGGGACTGAACAATGAGCAGTTCTTC. Amino acid sequence: CASSPAGGLNNEQFF.

The gene calls are TRBV6-1 and TRBJ1-5; 8 bases align to TRBD1. With 3 bases clipped from V and 6 bases from J, the junction kept 7 bases outside the gene matches. Germline loops: CDR1 MNHNS, CDR2 SASEGT. The CDR3 runs to 15 residues. The CDR3, as DNA: TGTGCCAGCAGTGACGACACAGGGGGGACTCAGCCCCAGCATTTT. This codes for CASSDDTGGTQPQHF.

The genes are TRBV7-9 and TRBJ1-1, with a weak D call TRBD1 (5 bases). Germline V gives CDR1 SEHNR, CDR2 FQNEAQ (reference sequence). The CDR3 sequence is 13 residues long. Trimming pared 4 bases from V and 2 bases from J, leaving 8 bases between. CDR3 bases: TGTGCCAGCAGCTCCCAGGGTAACACTGAAGCTTTCTTT. Translation: CASSSQGNTEAFF. The full variable domain, rest sourced from reference TRBV7-9 and TRBJ1-1, is DTGVSQNPRHKITKRGQNVTFRCDPISEHNRLYWYRQTLGQGPEFLTYFQNEAQLEKSRLLSDRFSAERPKGSFSTLEIQRTEQGDSAMYLCASSSQGNTEAFFGQGTRLTVV.

This chain connects TRBV5-1 to TRBJ2-1; D is uncertain. The CDR3 consists of 14 residues. Germline lookup yields CDR1 SGHRS and CDR2 YFSETQ. Trimming shortened V by 0 bases and J by 2 bases, and 6 bases separated the two germline ends. Here the CDR3 DNA reads TGCGCCAGCAGCTTGGGACCACCCTACAATGAGCAGTTCTTC. Translation gives CASSLGPPYNEQFF.

A single count supports this clone. The gene calls are TRBV21-1 and TRBJ1-2; TRBD1 is the table's D call and was not checked against the DNA. TRBV21-1 is a recognized pseudogene. The CDR3 sequence is 14 residues long. The CDR3 DNA reads TGTGCCAGCAGCGCGCACCCTAGGGGGCTTGGCTACACCTTC. Translated, it gives CASSAHPRGLGYTF.